This T cell receptor (beta chain) came from a study of T-cell reconstitution after alpha-beta-depleted transplantation in children. Unique molecular identifiers were incorporated when the TCRbeta library was constructed. TCRdb used MiXCR to reprocess the PCR reads, holding one entry per CDR3 protein. The sample lists more than 200,000 distinct CDR3 sequences; around 8.9% were seen once. The clonotype comes from a human donor who donated a stem cell graft to a child with SCID. The sequencing here drew on PBMCs from the stem cell graft donor, taken from the stem cell graft.

CDR3 DNA sequence: TGCGCCAGCAGCCTCCTCTTAGGACAGGGGACAGATACGCAGTATTTT. Its translation: CASSLLLGQGTDTQYF. The V call is TRBV5-1, the J call TRBJ2-3; 9 bases are shared with TRBD1. The junction had 9 bases not matched to a gene; V was cut back by 4 bases and J by 3 bases. The CDR3 length is 16 residues. The germline gives CDR1 SGHRS, CDR2 YFSETQ.